This T cell receptor (beta chain) is from a study of T-cell reconstitution after alpha-beta-depleted transplantation in children. The V end was cut by 6 bases, the J end by 0 bases, with 10 bases between. Germline V CDR1 and CDR2: SGHVS, FQNEAQ. The CDR3 has 14 amino acids. Unique molecular identifiers were built into the TCRbeta library. Each CDR3 protein gets one entry after TCRdb re-called the PCR reads with MiXCR. The sample contains about 500,000 distinct CDR3 sequences, over 25% of which appear only once. This sequence joins TRBV7-8 and TRBJ2-3; no clear D. This receptor was obtained from a human donor who donated a stem cell graft to a child with aplastic anemia. This specimen was PBMCs from the stem cell graft donor, taken from the stem cell graft. CDR3 nucleotides: TGTGCCAGCAGTCATAAGACTAGCACAGATACGCAGTATTTT. This gives the protein CASSHKTSTDTQYF.